Following are 26 T cell receptor beta chains from one sample sequenced in a study of early T cells in non-severe SARS-CoV-2 infection. Using its own MiXCR run on the 5' RACE reads, TCRdb lists one record per CDR3 protein. The sample yields under 70,000 distinct CDR3 sequences, more than 9% seen once. Sequences were obtained from whole blood. The receptors originated from an adult who was a healthcare worker with PCR-confirmed SARS-CoV-2 infection or an uninfected control (not recorded which).

This clonotype has at least ten counts. The chain employs TRBV7-3 and TRBJ2-7; weak D call: TRBD1 (6 bases). V was cut by 5 bases and J by 1 base, with 12 bases left in between. Germline lookup yields CDR1 SGHTA and CDR2 FQGTGA. CDR3 length equals 14 residues. The CDR3 here is CASSRTGLSYEQYF. The CDR3 DNA reads TGTGCCAGCAGCCGCACAGGGCTATCCTACGAGCAGTACTTC.

V usage is TRBV2 and J usage is TRBJ2-3; TRBD1 matches at 9 bases. The CDR3 contains 14 residues. Per the germline V gene, CDR1 is SNHLY and CDR2 is FYNNEI. The V and J ends lost 9 bases and 2 bases, in that order; junction bases with no gene match: 6. CDR3 loop: CASGTGPPTDTQYF. CDR3 nucleotide sequence: TGTGCCAGTGGGACAGGGCCCCCCACAGATACGCAGTATTTT.

This clonotype was recorded a few times. The V gene is TRBV10-3, the J gene TRBJ1-6; D possibly corresponds to TRBD1 (5 bases). V gave up 4 bases and J gave up 5 bases, with 6 bases separating them. Germline V CDR1 and CDR2: ENHRY, SYGVKD. There are 13 residues in the CDR3. DNA of the CDR3: TGTGCCATCAGTGGACAGAATAATTCACCCCTCCACTTT. Translated, it gives CAISGQNNSPLHF.

This clonotype showed up just a few times. V and J are TRBV5-1 and TRBJ1-2; D is undetermined. Per the germline V gene, CDR1 is SGHRS and CDR2 is YFSETQ. The CDR3 covers 16 residues. Trimming removed 0 bases from V and 5 bases from J, with 17 bases in between. The CDR3 region is CASSLESGSIRYGYTF. The CDR3 coding sequence is TGCGCCAGCAGCTTGGAATCGGGGTCTATTAGATATGGCTACACCTTC. Combining the CDR3 with reference TRBV5-1 and TRBJ1-2 gives the whole variable domain KAGVTQTPRYLIKTRGQQVTLSCSPISGHRSVSWYQQTPGQGLQFLFEYFSETQRNKGNFPGRFSGRQFSNSRSEMNVSTLELGDSALYLCASSLESGSIRYGYTFGSGTRLTVV.

This clonotype was found many times. The chain joins TRBV11-2 to TRBJ2-5; D is unclear. This CDR3 region has 15 residues. V dropped 1 base and J dropped 5 bases, with 14 bases sitting between them. Germline V gene sequence: CDR1 SGHAT, CDR2 FQNNGV. The chain's CDR3 is CASSLGPQKMETQYF. CDR3 bases: TGTGCCAGCAGCTTAGGGCCCCAGAAAATGGAGACCCAGTACTTC.

This clonotype showed up many times. V gene TRBV18 combines with J gene TRBJ2-5, with D possibly matching TRBD2 (6 bases). The CDR3 consists of 13 residues. Germline lookup yields CDR1 KGHSH and CDR2 LQKENI. With 9 bases removed from V and 2 bases from J, the gap between germline ends came to 13 bases. The CDR3 loop reads CASSPGLQETQYF. The CDR3 region has the DNA TGTGCCAGTAGCCCGGGACTGCAAGAGACCCAGTACTTC.

This clonotype was observed at least ten times. This rearrangement joins TRBV25-1 to TRBJ2-7, with 8 bases aligning to TRBD2. The CDR3 consists of 14 residues. Germline CDR1 and CDR2: MGHDK and SYGVNS. The DNA of the CDR3 is TGTGCAAGCCGAGCGGGAGTATTAGAAAACGAGCAGTACTTC. Protein sequence: CASRAGVLENEQYF.

The J gene is TRBJ2-1, the V gene TRBV6-5; D unclear. The V end was cut by 2 bases, the J end by 0 bases, with 17 bases between. Germline-derived CDR1 and CDR2 are MNHEY and SVGAGI. The CDR3 is made up of 18 amino acids. CDR3 residues: CASSYTAAAVSSYNEQFF. The CDR3 coding sequence is TGTGCCAGCAGTTACACTGCGGCCGCCGTTAGCTCCTACAATGAGCAGTTCTTC.

This clonotype was counted ten times or more. CDR3 amino acids: CASSLPGSYEQYF. CDR3 coding DNA: TGTGCCAGTAGTCTCCCCGGCTCCTACGAGCAGTACTTC. The V and J genes are TRBV7-9 and TRBJ2-7; no definite D call. V gave up 9 bases and J gave up 0 bases, with 12 bases separating them. The CDR3 sequence is 13 residues long. Germline assignment: CDR1 SEHNR and CDR2 FQNEAQ (reference sequence). The full variable domain, with the rest looked up from reference TRBV7-9 and TRBJ2-7, is DTGVSQNPRHKITKRGQNVTFRCDPISEHNRLYWYRQTLGQGPEFLTYFQNEAQLEKSRLLSDRFSAERPKGSFSTLEIQRTEQGDSAMYLCASSLPGSYEQYFGPGTRLTVT.

This clonotype has a count of ten or more. The rearrangement uses TRBV7-9 and TRBJ2-7; D gene unclear. This CDR3 has 12 amino acids. V gave up 5 bases and J gave up 2 bases, with 7 bases separating them. Germline CDR1 reads SEHNR; CDR2 reads FQNEAQ (reference sequence). The CDR3 DNA is TGTGCCAGCAGCCCGTACACCTACGAGCAGTACTTC. Its translation: CASSPYTYEQYF.

In DNA, the CDR3 is TGCAGCGTTGAATCGGCAGGAACGAACACCGGGGAGCTGTTTTTT. Its translation: CSVESAGTNTGELFF. This chain links TRBV29-1 with TRBJ2-2; D unresolved. This CDR3 region has 15 residues. Trimming pared 2 bases from V and 0 bases from J, leaving 10 bases between. The germline CDR1 and CDR2 sequences are SQVTM and ANQGSEA.

The chain links TRBV7-9 to TRBJ2-7; TRBD1 aligns across 8 bases. After removal of 3 bases from V and 1 base from J, the junction contained 5 bases not matched to a gene. This CDR3 has 15 amino acids. Germline V gene sequence: CDR1 SEHNR, CDR2 FQNEAQ (reference sequence). This CDR3 is CASSFRQGYSYEQYF. In DNA, the CDR3 is TGTGCCAGCAGCTTTAGACAGGGGTATTCCTACGAGCAGTACTTC.

This clonotype appeared a few times. The V gene is TRBV6-6, the J gene TRBJ1-6, with 11 bases fitting TRBD1. The CDR3 covers 17 residues. CDR1 and CDR2 from the germline V gene are MNHNY and SVGAGI (reference sequence). J gave up 0 bases and V 6 bases, and 4 bases lay outside the gene matches. The CDR3 sequence is CASSNGQGASYNSPLHF. The CDR3 region has the DNA TGTGCCAGCAGCAACGGACAGGGGGCCTCCTATAATTCACCCCTCCACTTT.

The V and J genes are TRBV19 and TRBJ2-1; 7 bases map to TRBD1. CDR1 is LNHDA, CDR2 SQIVND, per germline (reference sequence). V was pared by 4 bases and J by 1 base, with 4 bases of the junction left unmatched. The CDR3 is 15 residues long. In DNA form, the CDR3 reads TGTGCCAGTAGTAATCACAGGGGATCCTACAATGAGCAGTTCTTC. Its translation is CASSNHRGSYNEQFF. The full variable domain, with the rest looked up from reference TRBV19 and TRBJ2-1, is DGGITQSPKYLFRKEGQNVTLSCEQNLNHDAMYWYRQDPGQGLRLIYYSQIVNDFQKGDIAEGYSVSREKKESFPLTVTSAQKNPTAFYLCASSNHRGSYNEQFFGPGTRLTVL.

This clonotype came up many times. The chain links TRBV7-2 to TRBJ2-3, with 8 bases aligning to TRBD2. The germline V gene encodes CDR1 SGHTA and CDR2 FQGNSA. The V gene end was trimmed by 1 base and the J gene end by 1 base; junction bases not matched to a gene: 4. The CDR3 runs 16 residues. The CDR3 sequence: CASSLGWRGGTDTQYF. CDR3 coding DNA: TGTGCCAGCAGCTTAGGTTGGCGGGGGGGCACAGATACGCAGTATTTT.

This clonotype was recorded many times. The chain has TRBV29-1 and TRBJ2-1, with 10 positions matching TRBD2. Germline trimming cut 4 bases from V and 10 bases from J; bases unmatched to any gene: 4. The germline V gene encodes CDR1 SQVTM and CDR2 ANQGSEA. The CDR3 consists of 12 residues. CDR3 sequence reads: CSVVGLAQEQFF. DNA for the CDR3: TGCAGCGTTGTGGGACTAGCGCAAGAGCAGTTCTTC.

In this sample, this clonotype turned up a few times. The rearrangement uses TRBV5-1 and TRBJ2-2, with 10 bases aligning to TRBD2. Per germline, CDR1 SGHRS and CDR2 YFSETQ. This CDR3 is 18 amino acids long. V was clipped by 0 bases and J by 5 bases; unmatched bases: 10. The CDR3 DNA reads TGCGCCAGCAGCTTGGAGGTTCTAGCGGGAGTGGAAACCGGGGAGCTGTTTTTT. Encoded protein: CASSLEVLAGVETGELFF.

This clonotype was counted between two and nine times. The chain couples TRBV29-1 to TRBJ2-1; 8 nucleotides align to TRBD2. The CDR3 loop spans 12 amino acids. Germline V CDR1 and CDR2: SQVTM, ANQGSEA. The ends lost 6 bases at V and 9 bases at J; junction bases unmatched: 7. CDR3: CSVSGGGTEQFF. In DNA, the CDR3 is TGCAGCGTCTCCGGGGGGGGTACTGAGCAGTTCTTC.

This clonotype was recorded at least ten times. This CDR3 is CASSPWGNYGYTF. The DNA of the CDR3 is TGTGCCAGCAGCCCCTGGGGAAACTATGGCTACACCTTC. The V and J genes are TRBV7-9 and TRBJ1-2, with D uncertain. Trimming shortened V by 5 bases and J by 2 bases, and 9 bases separated the two germline ends. The CDR3 runs 13 residues. Per germline, CDR1 SEHNR and CDR2 FQNEAQ (reference sequence).

This clonotype was counted many times. The chain employs TRBV21-1 and TRBJ1-3. TRBV21-1 is a documented pseudogene. This CDR3 contains 22 residues. The CDR3 DNA reads as TGTGCCAGCAGCAAAAATGGCCCTGGAACAGGCACCCAAATAACCCCTGGAAACACCATATATTTT. This gives the protein CASSKNGPGTGTQITPGNTIYF.

V and J are TRBV11-3 and TRBJ2-7, with D perhaps TRBD2 (5 bases). This CDR3 contains 17 residues. Germline V CDR1 and CDR2: SGHNT, YENEEA. The V end was cut by 4 bases, the J end by 0 bases, with 19 bases between. CDR3 loop: CASSSMEVVASSYEQYF. CDR3 bases: TGTGCCAGCAGCTCCATGGAGGTCGTAGCGAGCTCCTACGAGCAGTACTTC.

This clonotype was detected only a few times. The V and J genes are TRBV11-3 and TRBJ1-1, with a possible D match to TRBD1 (5 bases). Trimming stripped 3 bases from V and 6 bases from J, with 11 bases between. Germline values: CDR1 SGHNT, CDR2 YENEEA. The CDR3 loop spans 13 amino acids. Here the CDR3 reads CASSLGQGAEAFF. Here the CDR3 DNA reads TGTGCCAGCAGCTTGGGGCAAGGGGCTGAAGCTTTCTTT.

This clonotype was detected many times. J is TRBJ2-2 and V is TRBV6-2 or TRBV6-3, with no clear D. The V end lost 5 bases, the J end lost 2 bases, and 9 bases lay between the germline ends. The CDR3 is 14 amino acids. Germline assignment: CDR1 MNHEY and CDR2 SVGEGT. CDR3 DNA: TGTGCCAGCAGTCCGAGACGAAACACCGGGGAGCTGTTTTTT. Amino acid sequence: CASSPRRNTGELFF.

This clonotype was detected many times. This sequence joins TRBV4-1 and TRBJ2-6; D unclear. V lost 0 bases and J 1 base, leaving 10 bases between the germline ends. Germline V gene sequence: CDR1 MGHRA, CDR2 YSYEKL. CDR3 length: 17 residues. For the CDR3, the DNA is TGCGCCAGCAGCCAAGATCTAACATCTTCTGGGGCCAACGTCCTGACTTTC. Its protein product is CASSQDLTSSGANVLTF.

This clonotype was found many times. J is TRBJ2-1 and V is TRBV12-3 or TRBV12-4; D tentatively reads TRBD1 or TRBD2 (5 bases each). The V and J ends lost 6 bases and 4 bases respectively, with 10 bases between them. The CDR3 spans 13 residues. In DNA, the CDR3 is TGTGCCAGCAGAAATGGGGGATACAATGAGCAGTTCTTC. This translates into CASRNGGYNEQFF.

The chain links TRBV11-1 to TRBJ2-3; unclear D gene. The CDR3 is made up of 15 amino acids. Trimming cost V 5 bases and J 6 bases, with 18 bases left between them. Per germline, CDR1 SGHAT and CDR2 FQDESV (reference sequence). CDR3 sequence reads: CASSMDLQYYDTQYF. Written as DNA, the CDR3 is TGTGCCAGCAGCATGGACCTCCAATATTATGATACGCAGTATTTT.